Listed here are 16 T cell receptor beta chains from one sample, sequenced in a study of T cell responses to AZD1222 COVID-19 vaccine. Measured with immunoSEQ multiplex PCR; TCRdb has only the in-frame clones, and not every one. The data show about 120,000 clones, more than 85% seen once. Sequences were derived from peripheral blood, sampled 28 days after the second AZD1222 dose. These receptors all stem from an adult who received the AZD1222 COVID-19 vaccine.

This clone was detected once. The chain combines TRBV7-9 with TRBJ1-6, with D possibly TRBD1 on 5 matching bases. The CDR3 is made up of 15 amino acids. V was shortened by 6 bases and J by 7 bases, with 16 bases between the two germline ends. The germline V gene encodes CDR1 SEHNR and CDR2 FQNEAQ (reference sequence). The CDR3 region is CASSVTGGENSPLHF. CDR3 nucleotide sequence: TGTGCCAGCAGTGTTACCGGGGGTGAGAATTCACCCCTCCACTTT.

V gene TRBV19 combines with J gene TRBJ2-7; D is possibly TRBD1 or TRBD2 (5 bases each). Germline CDR1 is LNHDA and CDR2 is SQIVND (reference sequence). The CDR3 extends over 15 amino acids. Trimming took 2 bases from V and 4 from J, leaving 15 bases between them. As DNA, the CDR3 is TGTGCCAGTAGTATAAAGGGCCAGGGAGCATACGAGCAGTACTTC. It encodes CASSIKGQGAYEQYF.

V is TRBV7-6 and J is TRBJ1-2, with TRBD1 matching 9 bases. Germline V CDR1 and CDR2: SGHVS, FNYEAQ. V lost 5 bases and J lost 2; bases outside the gene matches: 9. The CDR3 consists of 16 residues. CDR3 protein: CASSRDRAASNYGYTF. The CDR3 DNA reads TGTGCCAGCAGCAGGGACAGGGCGGCTTCGAACTATGGCTACACCTTC. Looking up the rest from reference TRBV7-6 and TRBJ1-2 gives the full variable domain: GAGVSQSPRYKVTKRGQDVALRCDPISGHVSLYWYRQALGQGPEFLTYFNYEAQQDKSGLPNDRFSAERPEGSISTLTIQRTEQRDSAMYRCASSRDRAASNYGYTFGSGTRLTVV.

The chain links TRBV4-1 to TRBJ2-7, with TRBD1 as a possible D gene (6 bases). Trimming shortened V by 1 base and J by 6 bases, and 13 bases separated the two germline ends. This CDR3 is built from 14 residues. Germline values: CDR1 MGHRA, CDR2 YSYEKL. The CDR3 DNA reads TGCGCCAGCAGCCAAGTTCAGGGGCCAGGCGAGCAGTACTTC. Translating it yields CASSQVQGPGEQYF.

This clone came up once. The J gene is TRBJ1-1, the V gene TRBV19, with TRBD1 matching over 11 bases. The trim removed 5 bases at V and 5 bases at J, leaving 4 bases unmatched. The CDR3 covers 14 residues. CDR1 is LNHDA, CDR2 SQIVND, per germline (reference sequence). The CDR3 DNA sequence: TGTGCCAGTAGTCCCGGACAGGGGGCGACTGAAGCTTTCTTT. Translation gives CASSPGQGATEAFF.

The chain couples TRBV6-2 or TRBV6-3 to TRBJ2-1; D call uncertain. Per germline, CDR1 MNHEY and CDR2 SVGEGT. Trimming removed 4 bases from V and 2 bases from J, with 3 bases in between. The CDR3 runs 12 residues. This CDR3 is CASSLTYNEQFF. Written as DNA, the CDR3 is TGTGCCAGCAGTTTGACCTACAATGAGCAGTTCTTC.

The genes are TRBV7-6 and TRBJ2-3; possibly TRBD2 for D (7 bases). This CDR3 contains 16 residues. Trimming left V 7 bases short and J 0 bases short, with 17 bases between. Per the germline V gene, CDR1 is SGHVS and CDR2 is FNYEAQ. The CDR3 nucleotides are TGTGCCAGCAACCACCGGGGGAGGGGGAGCACAGATACGCAGTATTTT. Residues: CASNHRGRGSTDTQYF.

The genes are TRBV4-1 and TRBJ1-2; the D is unclear. V lost 1 base to trimming and J lost 6 bases, with 15 bases between them. The CDR3 covers 15 residues. Germline V lookup: CDR1 MGHRA, CDR2 YSYEKL. CDR3 DNA sequence: TGCGCCAGCAGCCAAGTTGGGCAGGAGTGGAATGGCTACACCTTC. Its translation: CASSQVGQEWNGYTF.

The chain carries TRBV7-6 and TRBJ2-1; D not certain. Germline-derived CDR1 and CDR2 are SGHVS and FNYEAQ. Deletions cut 6 bases from V and 8 bases from J, with 8 bases between. The CDR3 sequence is 11 residues long. The CDR3 DNA follows: TGTGCCAGCAGTTTCTCGGATGAGCAGTTCTTC. Encoded protein: CASSFSDEQFF.

The chain combines TRBV6-2 or TRBV6-3 with TRBJ1-1, with 9 positions matching TRBD1. The V and J ends lost 0 bases and 5 bases, in that order; junction bases with no gene match: 19. Per the germline V gene, CDR1 is MNHEY and CDR2 is SVGEGT. This CDR3 region has 20 residues. The CDR3 region has the DNA TGTGCCAGCAGTTACTCGACGATAGGTGGGACAGGGAATCAACGGACTGAAGCTTTCTTT. Amino acid sequence: CASSYSTIGGTGNQRTEAFF.

The CDR3 is CASSDGAGGRKETQYF. As DNA, the CDR3 is TGTGCCAGCAGTGATGGAGCGGGGGGGCGTAAAGAGACCCAGTACTTC. The chain employs TRBV6-1 and TRBJ2-5; TRBD2 agrees at 10 bases. Germline trimming cut 3 bases from V and 3 bases from J; bases unmatched to any gene: 7. The CDR3 runs 16 residues. In germline, CDR1 is MNHNS, CDR2 SASEGT.

The chain couples TRBV5-6 to TRBJ2-7; possibly TRBD1 for D (6 bases). V shed 4 bases and J shed 1 base, with 18 bases lying between them. The CDR3 extends over 16 amino acids. Germline V lookup: CDR1 SGHDT, CDR2 YYEEEE. CDR3: CASSQTGRRSSYEQYF. CDR3 DNA sequence: TGTGCCAGCAGCCAGACAGGTCGTCGGAGTTCCTACGAGCAGTACTTC.

This chain uses TRBV18 with TRBJ2-7; D might be TRBD1 or TRBD2, each matching 5 bases. This CDR3 has 14 residues. Germline V CDR1 and CDR2: KGHSH, LQKENI. The germline V and J ends were trimmed by 3 bases and 2 bases, with 11 bases remaining between them. CDR3 nucleotides: TGTGCCAGCTCACCCGGGTGGGGGACCTACGAGCAGTACTTC. Its translation: CASSPGWGTYEQYF.

This chain uses TRBV2 with TRBJ1-2; D is ambiguous. This CDR3 is 11 amino acids long. Germline V gene lookup returns CDR1 SNHLY and CDR2 FYNNEI. V lost 6 bases and J lost 4, with 6 bases in between. The CDR3, as DNA: TGTGCCAGCAGCCCCCGCTATGGCTACACCTTC. Amino acids: CASSPRYGYTF.

This chain joins TRBV4-2 and TRBJ2-7; D is undetermined. V dropped 0 bases and J dropped 6 bases, with 27 bases sitting between them. The CDR3 has 19 residues. Per germline, CDR1 LGHNA and CDR2 YNFKEQ. In DNA, the CDR3 is TGTGCCAGCAGCCAAGATGGAGCGTATCCGAGTAAAGGCCCCCTCGAGCAGTACTTC. It codes for CASSQDGAYPSKGPLEQYF.

This chain connects TRBV5-1 to TRBJ2-1, with D perhaps assigned TRBD1 or TRBD2 (5 bases each). The V gene lost 2 bases and the J gene lost 8 bases, with 14 bases spanning the gap. The CDR3 covers 14 residues. Germline V lookup: CDR1 SGHRS, CDR2 YFSETQ. CDR3: CASSFGALHDEQFF. CDR3 coding DNA: TGCGCCAGCAGCTTCGGGGCACTCCACGATGAGCAGTTCTTC.